Here is one T cell receptor beta chain with its context. Its antigen remains unidentified. Germline CDR1 reads MNHNY; CDR2 reads SVGAGI (reference sequence). V trimming: 6 bases; J trimming: 6 bases; junction bases outside the gene matches: 10. The CDR3 has 15 amino acids. Data came from immunoSEQ multiplex PCR; TCRdb stores just in-frame clones and leaves some out. This table holds approximately 65,000 clones, roughly 70% found once. This sample is drawn from a study of T cell responses to AZD1222 COVID-19 vaccine. Study-level information: Researchers grouped second doses given at about 4 or about 12 weeks into one pool. Overall study findings and caveats: Repertoires were obtained solely post-peak T cell response. Seropositivity was recorded at baseline in only six AZD1222 recipients.

The V and J genes are TRBV6-6 and TRBJ2-1; 8 positions agree with TRBD2. The receptor's source is an adult in good health. The sequenced sample was peripheral blood, obtained on day 0 of AZD1222 vaccination. The CDR3 nucleotides are TGTGCCAGCAGGGCCGGGCTAGCGGGCCTCAATGAGCAGTTCTTC. Encoded protein: CASRAGLAGLNEQFF.